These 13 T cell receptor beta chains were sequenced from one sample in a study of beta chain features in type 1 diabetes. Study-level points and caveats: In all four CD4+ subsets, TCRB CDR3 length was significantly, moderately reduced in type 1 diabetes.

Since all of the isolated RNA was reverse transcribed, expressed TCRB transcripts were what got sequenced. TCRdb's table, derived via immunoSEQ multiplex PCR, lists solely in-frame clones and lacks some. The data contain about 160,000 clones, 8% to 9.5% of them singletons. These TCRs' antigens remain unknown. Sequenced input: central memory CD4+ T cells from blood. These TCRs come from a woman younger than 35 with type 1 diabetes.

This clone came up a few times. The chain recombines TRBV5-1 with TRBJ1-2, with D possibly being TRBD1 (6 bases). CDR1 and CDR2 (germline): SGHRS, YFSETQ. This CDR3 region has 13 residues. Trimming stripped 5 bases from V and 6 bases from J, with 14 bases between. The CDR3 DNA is TGCGCCAGCAGACTCGGACAGACAAATGGCTACACCTTC. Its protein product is CASRLGQTNGYTF.

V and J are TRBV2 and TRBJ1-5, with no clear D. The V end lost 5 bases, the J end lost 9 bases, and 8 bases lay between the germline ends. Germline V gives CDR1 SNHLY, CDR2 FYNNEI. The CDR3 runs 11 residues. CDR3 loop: CASSSEGPQHF. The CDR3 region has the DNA TGTGCCAGCAGTTCCGAGGGGCCCCAGCATTTT.

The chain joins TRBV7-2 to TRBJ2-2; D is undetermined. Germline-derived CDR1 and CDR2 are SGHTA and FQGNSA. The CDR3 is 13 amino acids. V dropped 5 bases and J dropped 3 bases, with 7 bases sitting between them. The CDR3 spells CASSVDYTGELFF. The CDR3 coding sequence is TGTGCCAGCAGCGTCGACTACACCGGGGAGCTGTTTTTT.

The CDR3 DNA follows: TGTGCCAGCAGCCTCAGGACAGGGAACGAGCAGTACTTC. Translating it yields CASSLRTGNEQYF. The genes are TRBV9 and TRBJ2-7, with 8 bases that match TRBD1. The V gene's germline CDR1 is SGDLS and CDR2 YYNGEE. Trimming at V came to 4 bases and at J to 5 bases, leaving 5 bases not matched to a gene. This CDR3 is 13 amino acids long.

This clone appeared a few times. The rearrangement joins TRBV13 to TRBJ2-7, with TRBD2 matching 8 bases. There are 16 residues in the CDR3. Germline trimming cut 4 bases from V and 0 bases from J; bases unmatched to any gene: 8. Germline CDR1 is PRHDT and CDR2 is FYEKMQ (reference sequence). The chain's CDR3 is CASSYLGGTSSYEQYF. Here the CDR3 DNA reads TGTGCCAGCAGCTACCTTGGCGGGACTAGCTCCTACGAGCAGTACTTC.

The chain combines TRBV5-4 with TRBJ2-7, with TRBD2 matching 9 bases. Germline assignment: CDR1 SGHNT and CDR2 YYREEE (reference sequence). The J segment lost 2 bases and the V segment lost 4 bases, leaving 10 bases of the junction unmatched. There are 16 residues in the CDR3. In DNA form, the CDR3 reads TGTGCCAGCAGCCCTCCGGGCGCTAGCGGGACCTACGAGCAGTACTTC. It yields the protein CASSPPGASGTYEQYF.

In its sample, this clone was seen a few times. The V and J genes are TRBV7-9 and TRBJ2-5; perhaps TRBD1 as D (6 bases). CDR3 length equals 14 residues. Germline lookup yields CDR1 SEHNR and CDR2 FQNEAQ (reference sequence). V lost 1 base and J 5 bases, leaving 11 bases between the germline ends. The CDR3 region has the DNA TGTGCCAGCAGCTTAGGTGTGGGGGCGGAGACCCAGTACTTC. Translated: CASSLGVGAETQYF.

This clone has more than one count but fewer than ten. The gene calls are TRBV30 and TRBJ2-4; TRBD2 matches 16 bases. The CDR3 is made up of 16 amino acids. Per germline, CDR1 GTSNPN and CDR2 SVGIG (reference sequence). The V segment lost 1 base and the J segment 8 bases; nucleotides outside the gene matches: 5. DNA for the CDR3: TGTGCCTGGAGTGGGGGACTAGCGGGAGGGAGAGACATTCAGTACTTC. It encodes CAWSGGLAGGRDIQYF.

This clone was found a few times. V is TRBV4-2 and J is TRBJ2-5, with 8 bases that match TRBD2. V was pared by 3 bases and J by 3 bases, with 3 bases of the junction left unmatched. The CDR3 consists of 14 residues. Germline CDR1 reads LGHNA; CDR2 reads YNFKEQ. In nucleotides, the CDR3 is TGTGCCAGCAGCCACGGTAGCGGGGAAGAGACCCAGTACTTC. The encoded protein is CASSHGSGEETQYF.

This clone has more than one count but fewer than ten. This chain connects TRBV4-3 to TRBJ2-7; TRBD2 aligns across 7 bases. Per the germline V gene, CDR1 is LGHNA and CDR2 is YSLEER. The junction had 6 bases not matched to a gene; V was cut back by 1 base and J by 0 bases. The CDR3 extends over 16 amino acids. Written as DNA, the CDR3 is TGCGCCAGCAGCCAAGTTTGGCGGGGGAGCTCCTACGAGCAGTACTTC. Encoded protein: CASSQVWRGSSYEQYF.

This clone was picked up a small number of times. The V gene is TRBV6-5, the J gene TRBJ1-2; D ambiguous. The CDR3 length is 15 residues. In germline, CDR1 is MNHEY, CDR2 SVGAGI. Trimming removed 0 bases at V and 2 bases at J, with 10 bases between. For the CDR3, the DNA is TGTGCCAGCAGTTACTCATATAGAAAAAACTATGGCTACACCTTC. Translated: CASSYSYRKNYGYTF.

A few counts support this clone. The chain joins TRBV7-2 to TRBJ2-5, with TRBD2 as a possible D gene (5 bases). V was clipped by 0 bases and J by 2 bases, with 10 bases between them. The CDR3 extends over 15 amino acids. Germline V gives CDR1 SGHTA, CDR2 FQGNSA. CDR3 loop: CASSLAQRPQETQYF. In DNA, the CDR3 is TGTGCCAGCAGCTTAGCCCAGCGGCCTCAAGAGACCCAGTACTTC.

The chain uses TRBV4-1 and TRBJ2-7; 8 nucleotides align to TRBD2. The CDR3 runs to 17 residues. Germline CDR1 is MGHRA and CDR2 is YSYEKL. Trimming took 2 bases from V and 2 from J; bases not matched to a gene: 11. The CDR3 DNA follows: TGCGCCAGCAGCCAAACAAGCGGGAGAGGAACCACCTACGAGCAGTACTTC. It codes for CASSQTSGRGTTYEQYF.